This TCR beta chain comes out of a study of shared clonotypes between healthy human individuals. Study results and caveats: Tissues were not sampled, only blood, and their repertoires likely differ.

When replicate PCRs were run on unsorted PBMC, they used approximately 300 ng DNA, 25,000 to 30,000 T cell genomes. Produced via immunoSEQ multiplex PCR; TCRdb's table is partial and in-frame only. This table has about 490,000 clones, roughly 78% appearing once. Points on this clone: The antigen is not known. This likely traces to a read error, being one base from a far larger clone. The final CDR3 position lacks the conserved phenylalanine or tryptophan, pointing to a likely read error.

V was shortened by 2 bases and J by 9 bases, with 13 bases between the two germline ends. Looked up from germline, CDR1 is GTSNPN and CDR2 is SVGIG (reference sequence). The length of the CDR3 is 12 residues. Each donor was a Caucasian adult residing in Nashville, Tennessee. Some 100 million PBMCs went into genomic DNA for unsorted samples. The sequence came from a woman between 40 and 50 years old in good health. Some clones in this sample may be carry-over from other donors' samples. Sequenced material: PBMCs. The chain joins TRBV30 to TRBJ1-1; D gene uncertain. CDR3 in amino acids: CAWSLPVSKAFL. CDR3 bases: TGTGCCTGGAGTCTCCCTGTGTCGAAAGCTTTCCTT.